Presented here are 9 T cell receptor beta chains from one specimen sequenced in a study of blood T cells in healthy people across ages. Then a second PCR, running about 7 to 11 cycles, was carried out with a sample-barcoded 5' primer and a J-beta primer mix. TCRdb re-derived calls from the 5' RACE reads in MiXCR, one entry per CDR3 protein. The sample has approximately 730,000 distinct CDR3 sequences, around 40% seen once; the top ten hold 20% to 25%. Sequenced input: blood. These receptors were taken from a woman aged 60-70 years in good health.

Worth noting for this clonotype: This sequence may be a read error, since a much larger clone differs from it by one base. This chain's CDR3 is CASSPGSATKEKLFF. CDR3 in DNA: TGCGCCAGCAGCCCAGGCTCTGCAACTAAGGAAAAACTGTTTTTT. The chain is built from TRBV5-1 and TRBJ1-4; D remains unclear. The length of the CDR3 is 15 residues. The germline V gene encodes CDR1 SGHRS and CDR2 YFSETQ.

The chain couples TRBV15 to TRBJ2-7; D is unresolved. This CDR3 comprises 13 residues. CDR1 is LNHNV, CDR2 YYDKDF, per germline (reference sequence). V was clipped by 1 base and J by 0 bases, with 4 bases between them. CDR3 protein: CATSRAPSYEQYF. For the CDR3, the DNA is TGTGCCACCAGCAGAGCCCCCTCCTACGAGCAGTACTTC.

This chain connects TRBV19 to TRBJ2-6, with 11 bases lining up with TRBD1. Trimming removed 7 bases from V and 3 bases from J; junction bases left unmatched: 5. This CDR3 has 16 residues. Germline CDR1 LNHDA, CDR2 SQIVND (reference sequence). CDR3 nucleotides: TGTGCCAGTACCATGGGACAGGGGGATGGGGCCAACGTCCTGACTTTC. Residues: CASTMGQGDGANVLTF.

Details on this clonotype: This CDR3 fails to terminate in the conserved phenylalanine or tryptophan, so it likely reflects a read error. The CDR3 region has the DNA TGTGCCAGCAGCGAGAGAGAGCGGGAGTACAACAATGAGCAGTTCTTA. Translating it yields CASSEREREYNNEQFL. This chain uses TRBV9 with TRBJ2-1; 8 bases align to TRBD2. Germline CDR1 is SGDLS and CDR2 is YYNGEE. Trimming removed 3 bases from V and 5 bases from J; junction bases left unmatched: 10. The CDR3 runs to 16 residues.

This clonotype was counted between two and nine times. This sequence joins TRBV4-3 and TRBJ1-2; 8 positions match TRBD1. The CDR3 length is 16 residues. The germline CDR1 and CDR2 sequences are LGHNA and YSLEER. V dropped 0 bases and J dropped 4; count of bases not matched to a gene: 7. CDR3 loop: CASSQDRQGAGYGYTF. In nucleotides, the CDR3 is TGCGCCAGCAGCCAAGATCGCCAGGGGGCGGGCTATGGCTACACCTTC.

This rearrangement joins TRBV10-3 to TRBJ2-5, with 10 bases aligning to TRBD2. The CDR3 is made up of 19 amino acids. Per germline, CDR1 ENHRY and CDR2 SYGVKD. V was clipped by 3 bases and J by 1 base; unmatched bases: 14. The CDR3 loop is CAISDNGGSSGGSQETQYF. CDR3 DNA: TGTGCCATCAGTGATAATGGGGGAAGTAGCGGGGGGTCCCAAGAGACCCAGTACTTC.

This chain connects TRBV28 to TRBJ1-2, with 12 bases matching TRBD1. Looked up from germline, CDR1 is MDHEN and CDR2 is SYDVKM. The CDR3 loop spans 14 amino acids. J was trimmed by 8 bases and V by 5 bases; bases with no gene match: 6. CDR3 protein: CASSTGQGAIGYTF. CDR3 sequence (DNA): TGTGCCAGCAGTACGGGACAGGGGGCGATCGGCTACACCTTC.

Only a few counts were recorded for this clonotype. This chain joins TRBV7-2 and TRBJ2-6; no firm D call. The CDR3 is 15 amino acids. Trimming removed 3 bases from V and 0 bases from J, with 6 bases in between. In germline, CDR1 is SGHTA, CDR2 FQGNSA. DNA for the CDR3: TGTGCCAGCAGCTTCTGGGGCTCTGGGGCCAACGTCCTGACTTTC. Residues: CASSFWGSGANVLTF.

The chain is built from TRBV7-2 and TRBJ2-1; D is ambiguous. Between the trimmed V and J ends, which lost 4 bases and 8 bases, there was a span of 21 bases. The V gene's germline CDR1 is SGHTA and CDR2 FQGNSA. There are 16 residues in the CDR3. The CDR3 region has the DNA TGTGCCAGCAGCTCGAACCTAGTTCCGGGTTTATATGAGCAGTTCTTC. This sequence encodes CASSSNLVPGLYEQFF. The full variable domain, completed using reference TRBV7-2 and TRBJ2-1, is GAGVSQSPSNKVTEKGKDVELRCDPISGHTALYWYRQSLGQGLEFLIYFQGNSAPDKSGLPSDRFSAERTGGSVSTLTIQRTQQEDSAVYLCASSSNLVPGLYEQFFGPGTRLTVL.